This passage covers 8 T cell receptor beta chains from one sample sequenced in a study of metastatic and nonmetastatic thyroid tumors. Patients had received no treatment of any kind before thyroid surgery. TCRdb reanalyzed the PCR reads via MiXCR. This table holds about 30,000 clones, 10% to 12% found once. Material: blood. The receptors here all came from a female donor with papillary thyroid cancer or a benign thyroid nodule (not recorded which). Some clones in this sample may be carry-over from other donors' samples.

Remarks on this clone: Distinct nucleotide sequences in the sample also encode this CDR3. The chain recombines TRBV2 with TRBJ2-1, with TRBD2 matching over 10 bases. Losses at the gene ends were 8 bases for V and 10 bases for J; bases not matched to a gene: 11. CDR1 SNHLY and CDR2 FYNNEI come from the germline V gene. CDR3 size: 14 residues. The CDR3 loop reads CASRFGLAVYEQFF. The CDR3, as DNA: TGTGCCAGCCGGTTCGGACTAGCGGTGTACGAGCAGTTCTTC.

This clone appeared many times. V is TRBV6-6 and J is TRBJ2-1, with D perhaps TRBD1 or TRBD2 (5 bases each). The CDR3 runs to 14 residues. Germline assignment: CDR1 MNHNY and CDR2 SVGAGI (reference sequence). V dropped 1 base and J dropped 6 bases, with 10 bases sitting between them. The DNA of the CDR3 is TGTGCCAGCAGTTACTATCCGGGGCGCAATGAGCAGTTCTTC. Its protein product is CASSYYPGRNEQFF.

The gene calls are TRBV28 and TRBJ2-2; no clear D. V gave up 7 bases and J gave up 8 bases, with 14 bases separating them. CDR3 length equals 13 residues. Germline lookup yields CDR1 MDHEN and CDR2 SYDVKM. CDR3 sequence reads: CASTNSISGELFF. The CDR3 nucleotides are TGTGCCAGCACTAATAGCATATCTGGGGAGCTGTTTTTT. Complete variable domain (other parts from reference TRBV28 and TRBJ2-2): DVKVTQSSRYLVKRTGEKVFLECVQDMDHENMFWYRQDPGLGLRLIYFSYDVKMKEKGDIPEGYSVSREKKERFSLILESASTNQTSMYLCASTNSISGELFFGEGSRLTVL.

This clone was observed at least ten times. This chain joins TRBV4-3 and TRBJ2-3; D possibly corresponds to TRBD1 (6 bases). The V end lost 5 bases, the J end lost 2 bases, and 14 bases lay between the germline ends. Germline V gene sequence: CDR1 LGHNA, CDR2 YSLEER. The length of the CDR3 is 15 residues. The CDR3 nucleotides read TGCGCCAGCAGCGCCCAGGGGACCACCACAGATACGCAGTATTTT. This encodes CASSAQGTTTDTQYF.

This clone appeared many times. This chain uses TRBV2 with TRBJ2-7, with 9 bases matching TRBD1. The junction had 14 bases not matched to a gene; V was cut back by 5 bases and J by 6 bases. This CDR3 is 16 amino acids long. From germline, CDR1 is SNHLY and CDR2 FYNNEI. The CDR3 is CASSTTPGQGLLEQYF. CDR3 DNA sequence: TGTGCCAGCAGTACGACCCCGGGACAGGGTCTCCTCGAGCAGTACTTC.

There are a few counts of this clone. The chain joins TRBV5-4 to TRBJ1-4; weak D call: TRBD1 (5 bases). V shed 4 bases and J shed 5 bases, with 9 bases lying between them. Germline values: CDR1 SGHNT, CDR2 YYREEE (reference sequence). The length of the CDR3 is 13 residues. The CDR3 reads CASSGDQNEKLFF. As DNA, the CDR3 is TGTGCCAGCAGCGGGGACCAAAATGAAAAACTGTTTTTT.

At least ten counts were recorded for this clone. V and J are TRBV12-3 or TRBV12-4 and TRBJ2-7; 8 nucleotides line up with TRBD2. The CDR3 contains 16 residues. V shed 1 base and J 1 base; nucleotides not matched to a gene: 6. CDR3 sequence: CASSLDGLAGSYEQYF. CDR3 DNA: TGTGCCAGCAGTTTAGACGGGCTAGCGGGTTCCTACGAGCAGTACTTC.

This clone was counted only a few times. This rearrangement joins TRBV6-1 to TRBJ2-7; D unclear. V was cut by 3 bases and J by 1 base, with 7 bases left in between. The germline V gene has CDR1 MNHNS and CDR2 SASEGT. The CDR3 contains 13 residues. The CDR3 bases are TGTGCCAGCAGTGACCGCTCATCCTACGAGCAGTACTTC. Its protein product is CASSDRSSYEQYF.